Below, 16 T cell receptor beta chains from the same sample are listed, as sequenced in a study of blood T cell repertoires in COVID-19. Profiled with immunoSEQ multiplex PCR; TCRdb holds only in-frame clones, not every one. The profile covers around 290,000 clones, with approximately 87% appearing a single time and 6.5% to 9.5% taken by the ten largest. Sequencing was done on a sample of peripheral blood. The source is a woman aged 45-65 years who had recovered from COVID-19.

The rearrangement uses TRBV28 and TRBJ2-1; 8 bases fit TRBD1. The CDR3 sequence is 15 residues long. Germline V lookup: CDR1 MDHEN, CDR2 SYDVKM. V shed 7 bases, J shed 2 bases, and the junction held 7 bases outside the gene matches. The CDR3 bases are TGTGCCAGCACAACTCGGGACAGGCCCTACAATGAGCAGTTCTTC. Translating gives CASTTRDRPYNEQFF.

The chain uses TRBV21-1 and TRBJ1-1. TRBV21-1 is tagged as a pseudogene. The CDR3 has 17 amino acids. Here the CDR3 reads CASSNRRDLSCWAEAFF. CDR3 sequence (DNA): TGTGCCAGCAGCAATCGGAGGGATCTCTCTTGTTGGGCTGAAGCTTTCTTT.

CDR3 DNA sequence: TGTGCCAGCAGCTTCCAAATCAGCTCCTACGAGCAGTACTTC. It translates to CASSFQISSYEQYF. The chain recombines TRBV5-5 with TRBJ2-7; D not certain. Germline loops: CDR1 SGHKS, CDR2 YYEKEE (reference sequence). V shed 2 bases and J shed 0 bases, with 9 bases lying between them. The CDR3 extends over 14 amino acids.

V is TRBV6-6 and J is TRBJ1-1, with D uncertain. The CDR3 runs 15 residues. The germline CDR1 and CDR2 sequences are MNHNY and SVGAGI (reference sequence). V dropped 0 bases and J dropped 1 base, with 9 bases sitting between them. The CDR3 is CASSYSVGANTEAFF. CDR3 in DNA: TGTGCCAGCAGTTACTCGGTGGGAGCGAACACTGAAGCTTTCTTT.

This chain joins TRBV19 and TRBJ2-7; possible D gene TRBD2, 5 bases. Per the germline V gene, CDR1 is LNHDA and CDR2 is SQIVND (reference sequence). The CDR3 is 14 residues long. V was clipped by 4 bases and J by 2 bases, with 12 bases between them. The CDR3 DNA is TGTGCCAGTAGTACAGGACTGTCCACCTACGAGCAGTACTTC. Translation gives CASSTGLSTYEQYF.

In this sample, this clone turned up once. The chain joins TRBV25-1 to TRBJ2-5; a weak D match, TRBD1 (5 bases). Looked up from germline, CDR1 is MGHDK and CDR2 is SYGVNS. The CDR3 spans 13 residues. V was pared by 1 base and J by 5 bases, with 8 bases between. The CDR3 region is CASSESGPETQYF. The CDR3 coding sequence is TGTGCCAGCAGTGAATCAGGGCCTGAGACCCAGTACTTC.

This chain joins TRBV28 and TRBJ2-1, with a possible D match to TRBD2 (5 bases). Germline-derived CDR1 and CDR2 are MDHEN and SYDVKM. Trimming removed 6 bases at V and 5 bases at J, with 20 bases between. This CDR3 contains 16 residues. CDR3 sequence reads: CASSPAAGPIDNEQFF. CDR3 in DNA: TGTGCCAGCAGCCCTGCCGCGGGTCCGATCGACAATGAGCAGTTCTTC.

The rearrangement uses TRBV18 and TRBJ1-1, with D possibly being TRBD1 (6 bases). CDR3 length: 15 amino acids. Germline V gives CDR1 KGHSH, CDR2 LQKENI. Trimming took off 3 bases at V and 1 base at J, with 12 bases between the two ends. Written as DNA, the CDR3 is TGTGCCAGCTCACCGGGATTACAGGGGAACACTGAAGCTTTCTTT. Translating gives CASSPGLQGNTEAFF.

V usage is TRBV7-2 and J usage is TRBJ2-1, with TRBD2 as a possible D gene (6 bases). The germline V gene encodes CDR1 SGHTA and CDR2 FQGNSA. CDR3 length: 14 amino acids. The V gene lost 3 bases and the J gene lost 5 bases, with 11 bases spanning the gap. CDR3 bases: TGTGCCAGCAGCTTGGCGGGAATCAACAATGAGCAGTTCTTC. Translation: CASSLAGINNEQFF. Using reference TRBV7-2 and TRBJ2-1 for the parts outside the CDR3, the full variable domain is GAGVSQSPSNKVTEKGKDVELRCDPISGHTALYWYRQSLGQGLEFLIYFQGNSAPDKSGLPSDRFSAERTGGSVSTLTIQRTQQEDSAVYLCASSLAGINNEQFFGPGTRLTVL.

V is TRBV10-2 and J is TRBJ2-1, with TRBD1 as a possible D gene (6 bases). Germline V gives CDR1 WSHSY, CDR2 SAAADI. This CDR3 is 14 amino acids long. V lost 5 bases and J lost 4, with 12 bases in between. The CDR3 nucleotides are TGCGCCAGCAGTATAGGGGGTGGGTACAATGAGCAGTTCTTC. Protein: CASSIGGGYNEQFF.

This chain connects TRBV30 to TRBJ1-3; D is undetermined. Germline lookup yields CDR1 GTSNPN and CDR2 SVGIG (reference sequence). This CDR3 contains 11 residues. Trimming stripped 8 bases from V and 6 bases from J, with 11 bases between. CDR3 amino acids: CALAPANTIYF. The CDR3 region has the DNA TGTGCCCTGGCCCCCGCAAACACCATATATTTT. Full variable domain (remainder filled in from reference TRBV30 and TRBJ1-3): SQTIHQWPATLVQPVGSPLSLECTVEGTSNPNLYWYRQAAGRGLQLLFYSVGIGQISSEVPQNLSASRPQDRQFILSSKKLLLSDSGFYLCALAPANTIYFGEGSWLTVV.

CDR3 bases: TGTGCCAGCAGCCTGACAGACTACGAGCAGTACTTC. Amino acid sequence: CASSLTDYEQYF. The rearrangement joins TRBV7-2 to TRBJ2-7, with D possibly being TRBD1 (5 bases). Germline V CDR1 and CDR2: SGHTA, FQGNSA. The V end was cut by 5 bases, the J end by 3 bases, with 8 bases between. CDR3 length: 12 residues.

The chain uses TRBV6-6 and TRBJ1-5; 8 nucleotides match TRBD1. The CDR3 is made up of 16 amino acids. Trimming at V came to 6 bases and at J to 1 base, leaving 8 bases not matched to a gene. From germline, CDR1 is MNHNY and CDR2 SVGAGI (reference sequence). The CDR3 protein is CASSPGQGPSNQPQHF. The DNA for the CDR3 is TGTGCCAGCAGCCCTGGACAGGGCCCGAGCAATCAGCCCCAGCATTTT.

A few counts support this clone. The rearrangement joins TRBV9 to TRBJ1-4; D unresolved. CDR1 and CDR2 from the germline V gene are SGDLS and YYNGEE. Trimming removed 2 bases from V and 8 bases from J, with 16 bases in between. The CDR3 is 15 residues long. CDR3: CASSVLGIGEEKLFF. The CDR3 DNA reads as TGTGCCAGCAGCGTCCTCGGGATTGGGGAGGAAAAACTGTTTTTT.

The chain links TRBV7-2 to TRBJ2-1; 9 bases fit TRBD2. Looked up from germline, CDR1 is SGHTA and CDR2 is FQGNSA. With 5 bases clipped from V and 8 bases from J, the junction kept 13 bases outside the gene matches. This CDR3 has 16 residues. The CDR3, as DNA: TGTGCCAGCAGCCATACATTAGCGGGGGCTCGCGATGAGCAGTTCTTC. Protein: CASSHTLAGARDEQFF.

The rearrangement links TRBV5-1 to TRBJ2-4, with 8 bases fitting TRBD2. Germline values: CDR1 SGHRS, CDR2 YFSETQ. V dropped 4 bases and J dropped 0; count of bases not matched to a gene: 3. The CDR3 runs to 15 residues. The CDR3 coding sequence is TGCGCCAGCAGCAGAACTAGCGGAGCCAAAAACATTCAGTACTTC. Encoded protein: CASSRTSGAKNIQYF.